This T cell receptor beta chain came from a study of cytomegalovirus exposure and HLA in healthy donors. About the study: When 350 to 500 donors were genotyped, around 77% of them were found to fall in the Caucasian-associated ancestry cluster. Study outcomes and limitations: Confirmation was obtained in vitro that a few CMV-associated chains are specific for CMV antigens.

PCR employed 60 Vbeta and 13 Jbeta primers. Using immunoSEQ multiplex PCR, the repertoire was profiled, and TCRdb retains in-frame clones only, with some absent. The table has 65,000 to 90,000 clones, 65% to 85% seen once. The J segment lost 7 bases and the V segment lost 4 bases, leaving 3 bases of the junction unmatched. The CDR3 has 13 amino acids. Germline V gene lookup returns CDR1 SGHDT and CDR2 YYEEEE. With respect to this clone: The antigen is undetermined.

The chain employs TRBV5-6 and TRBJ1-5, with 9 bases that match TRBD1. The TCR originated in an older man in good health and CMV-seronegative. Sequencing was carried out using PBMCs. Written as DNA, the CDR3 is TGTGCCAGCAGCAAGGGACAGGGACAGCCCCAGCATTTT. This encodes CASSKGQGQPQHF.